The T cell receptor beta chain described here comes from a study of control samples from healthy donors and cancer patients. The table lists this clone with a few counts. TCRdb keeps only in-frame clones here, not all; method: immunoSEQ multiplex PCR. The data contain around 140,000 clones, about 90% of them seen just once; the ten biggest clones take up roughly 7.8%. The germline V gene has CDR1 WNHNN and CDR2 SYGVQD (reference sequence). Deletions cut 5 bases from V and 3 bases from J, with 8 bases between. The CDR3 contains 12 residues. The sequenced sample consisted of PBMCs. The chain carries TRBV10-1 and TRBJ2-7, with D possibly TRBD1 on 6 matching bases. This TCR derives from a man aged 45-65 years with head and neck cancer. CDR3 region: CASSRDNYEQYF. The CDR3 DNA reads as TGCGCCAGCAGTCGGGACAACTACGAGCAGTACTTC.